These 29 T cell receptor beta chains share one sample of origin, sequenced in a study of T cells in women clearing cervical HPV infection. The protocol was immunoSEQ multiplex PCR, while the TCRdb copy is restricted to in-frame clones and leaves out a portion. Here the sample table reports around 17,000 clones. Material: blood buffy coat. These receptor sequences come from a woman aged 18-70 years with a cervical HPV16 infection that either progressed to CIN3+ or cleared (not recorded which).

To note about this clone: The read comes to an end 3 residues before the CDR3 does, leaving the germline J gene to fill in the end. The chain employs TRBV19 and TRBJ1-2; no clear D gene. The CDR3 has 14 amino acids. Trimming shortened V by 0 bases and J by 4 bases, and 9 bases separated the two germline ends. The V gene's germline CDR1 is LNHDA and CDR2 SQIVND (reference sequence). CDR3: CASSIDPRSYGYTF. CDR3 bases read: TGTGCCAGTAGTATAGATCCCAGGTCCTATGGC.

With respect to this clone: The read ends 3 residues before the CDR3 terminus; that terminus is restored from the germline J gene. This chain links TRBV11-2 with TRBJ2-5; tentatively, D is TRBD1 (6 bases). This CDR3 is 14 amino acids long. Trimming left V 5 bases short and J 4 bases short, with 14 bases between. Germline V gene sequence: CDR1 SGHAT, CDR2 FQNNGV. The CDR3 DNA, read in part, is TGTGCCAGCAGCCCAGTTGGGGGCCCAGAGACC. This codes for CASSPVGGPET. The CDR3, in full, reads CASSPVGGPETQYF.

Concerning this clone itself: The CDR3 end lies 3 residues beyond the end of the read and is filled in from the germline J gene. V gene TRBV7-8 combines with J gene TRBJ2-7, with TRBD2 matching 8 bases. The CDR3 spans 15 residues. Germline loops: CDR1 SGHVS, CDR2 FQNEAQ. V shed 1 base, J shed 5 bases, and the junction held 7 bases outside the gene matches. CDR3 bases read: TGTGCCAGCAGCTTAGATAACGGGGGGGCCCACGAG. Protein product: CASSLDNGGAHE. The entire CDR3 is CASSLDNGGAHEQYF.

Notes on this clone: The CDR3 is cut off 3 residues early in the read; its end comes from the germline J gene. V usage is TRBV5-1 and J usage is TRBJ2-1, with TRBD2 identical over 13 bases. With V trimmed by 2 bases and J by 7 bases, 9 bases remained unmatched. The CDR3 totals 17 residues. Germline values: CDR1 SGHRS, CDR2 YFSETQ. CDR3 region: CASSLLPLAGGPNEQFF. The sequenced CDR3 bases are TGCGCCAGCAGCTTACTCCCACTAGCGGGAGGGCCGAATGAG.

Of note for this clone: The CDR3 end falls 3 residues outside the read, so it is completed with the germline J gene. The chain is built from TRBV18 and TRBJ1-1; possibly TRBD1 for D (6 bases). Per the germline V gene, CDR1 is KGHSH and CDR2 is LQKENI. This CDR3 comprises 18 residues. The V and J ends lost 2 bases and 1 base respectively, with 20 bases between them. CDR3 in amino acids: CASSPSRTAKPQNTEAFF. The sequenced part of the CDR3 DNA is TGTGCCAGCTCACCATCTCGGACAGCTAAGCCTCAGAACACTGAA.

On this clone itself: The sequenced fragment ends 3 residues before the CDR3 boundary, so the rest is inferred from the germline J gene. This chain connects TRBV6-1 to TRBJ2-3; TRBD2 matches at 7 bases. Per germline, CDR1 MNHNS and CDR2 SASEGT. The CDR3 is 15 residues long. The CDR3 DNA, read in part, is TGTGCCAGCAGTGAAGGGGGGGGTTTCCAAGAGACG. It codes for CASSEGGGFQET. The CDR3 reads in full as CASSEGGGFQETQYF.

In the case of this clone: A junction boundary mismatches the germline segment, possibly from a read error. The read falls 3 residues short of the CDR3 end, and the missing part is taken from the germline J gene. The V and J genes are TRBV4-1 and TRBJ1-6, with D hard to call. Germline V CDR1 and CDR2: MGHRA, YSYEKL. This CDR3 has 15 residues. The part of the CDR3 DNA that was read is TGCACCAGCAGCCAAGTATCCGCTAGCAATTCACCC. Translated: CTSSQVSASNSP. The full CDR3 protein is CTSSQVSASNSPLHF.

The DNA read from the CDR3 is TGCAGTGCTAGGGACAGGGGGATGAAAGAGACC. It codes for CSARDRGMKET. The whole CDR3 sequence reads CSARDRGMKETQYF. This chain links TRBV20-1 with TRBJ2-5; TRBD1 agrees at 10 bases. Sequencing ends 3 residues short of the CDR3 end; the germline J gene provides the rest. CDR3 length: 14 amino acids. Germline CDR1 DFQATT, CDR2 SNEGSKA (reference sequence). With 3 bases clipped from V and 3 bases from J, the junction kept 4 bases outside the gene matches.

As to this clone: The CDR3 extends 3 residues past the end of the read, so its final part is completed from the germline J gene. The gene calls are TRBV20-1 and TRBJ2-5, with 8 bases fitting TRBD2. Germline assignment: CDR1 DFQATT and CDR2 SNEGSKA (reference sequence). Unmatched junction bases numbered 10, after V lost 0 bases and J lost 4 bases. The CDR3 runs 16 residues. The CDR3: CSARDRERGWGETQYF. Incomplete CDR3 DNA: TGCAGTGCTAGAGATCGTGAGCGGGGGTGGGGAGAGACC.

The CDR3 sequence: CAWRESGEKLFF. Partial CDR3 DNA: TGTGCCTGGAGAGAGAGCGGTGAAAAA. The V call is TRBV30, the J call TRBJ1-4; no reliable D call. The read ends 3 residues early relative to the CDR3; the germline J gene fills the gap. V was clipped by 3 bases and J by 7 bases, with 9 bases between them. This CDR3 is built from 12 residues. CDR1 and CDR2 (germline): GTSNPN, SVGIG (reference sequence).

In regard to this clone: The read terminates 3 residues before the CDR3 end, so the remaining end is supplied by the germline J gene. The chain recombines TRBV11-3 with TRBJ1-2; D perhaps matches TRBD1 (6 bases). The germline V and J ends were trimmed by 5 bases and 7 bases, with 17 bases remaining between them. This CDR3 has 14 residues. Per the germline V gene, CDR1 is SGHNT and CDR2 is YENEEA. The covered CDR3 bases are TGTGCCAGCAGCCCCGATCCAAAAGGGGGTGGC. Translated, it gives CASSPDPKGGG. From start to end, the CDR3 is CASSPDPKGGGYTF.

About this clone itself: The CDR3 end lies 3 residues beyond the end of the read and is filled in from the germline J gene. V gene TRBV7-2 combines with J gene TRBJ1-6; TRBD1 matches at 9 bases. CDR3 length equals 14 residues. With 4 bases clipped from V and 9 bases from J, the junction kept 4 bases outside the gene matches. CDR1 and CDR2 (germline): SGHTA, FQGNSA. The sequenced CDR3 bases are TGTGCCAGCAGCTCAAAGACAGGGGGTTCACCC. Its translation is CASSSKTGGSP. The CDR3 in its entirety is CASSSKTGGSPLHF.

Worth noting for this clone: The CDR3 end is not reached by the read, which stops 3 residues before it; the germline J gene fills it in. The genes are TRBV19 and TRBJ1-2, with 7 bases matching TRBD1. The CDR3 runs 17 residues. Germline CDR1 reads LNHDA; CDR2 reads SQIVND (reference sequence). The part of the CDR3 DNA that was read is TGTGCCAGTAGTATCGTGACAGGGACTCAAGCCAAAAACATC. This sequence encodes CASSIVTGTQAKNI. The complete CDR3 sequence is CASSIVTGTQAKNIYTF.

A word on this clone: The DNA ends 3 residues before the CDR3 does, and the rest of the CDR3 is filled in from the germline J gene. The rearrangement uses TRBV14 and TRBJ2-3, with D unclear. This CDR3 has 13 residues. Germline CDR1 and CDR2: SGHDN and FVKESK. CDR3: CASSADPLGTQYF. CDR3 DNA, as far as it was read: TGTGCCAGCAGCGCCGACCCTCTCGGGACG.

In the case of this clone: The read gets to within 3 residues of the CDR3 end, and the germline J gene fills in the rest. The chain links TRBV2 to TRBJ1-5, with no clear D. Germline loops: CDR1 SNHLY, CDR2 FYNNEI. Trimming left V 1 base short and J 4 bases short, with 5 bases between. The CDR3 consists of 13 residues. The CDR3 here is CASSEGPNQPQHF. The sequenced CDR3 bases are TGTGCCAGCAGTGAAGGTCCGAATCAGCCC.

The DNA read from the CDR3 is TGTGCCAGCTCACCGACAGGGATGGGCCAGCCC. Amino acid sequence: CASSPTGMGQP. The complete CDR3 protein is CASSPTGMGQPQHF. The chain carries TRBV18 and TRBJ1-5; TRBD1 aligns across 7 bases. The read finishes 3 residues shy of the CDR3 end, and the germline J gene is used to complete it. This CDR3 comprises 14 residues. Germline CDR1 and CDR2: KGHSH and LQKENI. V lost 3 bases and J lost 7; bases outside the gene matches: 6. Full variable domain (rest looked up from reference TRBV18 and TRBJ1-5): NAGVMQNPRHLVRRRGQEARLRCSPMKGHSHVYWYRQLPEEGLKFMVYLQKENIIDESGMPKERFSAEFPKEGPSILRIQQVVRGDSAAYFCASSPTGMGQPQHFGDGTRLSIL.

CDR3 sequence reads: CASSPLGLETDTQYF. The CDR3 DNA, read in part, is TGTGCCAGCAGCCCCTTGGGTCTAGAAACAGATACG. The rearrangement uses TRBV11-3 and TRBJ2-3; D unresolved. The sequence runs out 3 residues before the end of the CDR3; the remainder is reconstructed from the germline J gene. Per the germline V gene, CDR1 is SGHNT and CDR2 is YENEEA. V was clipped by 5 bases and J by 3 bases, with 15 bases between them. The CDR3 runs to 15 residues.

In regard to this clone: The CDR3 end lies 3 residues beyond the end of the read and is filled in from the germline J gene. J is TRBJ2-3 and V is TRBV9; 10 positions agree with TRBD2. Looked up from germline, CDR1 is SGDLS and CDR2 is YYNGEE. V shed 2 bases, J shed 2 bases, and the junction held 2 bases outside the gene matches. The length of the CDR3 is 15 residues. Partial CDR3 DNA: TGTGCCAGCAGCGTTAGCGGGGGGCTCACAGATACG. Translated: CASSVSGGLTDT. The full CDR3 is CASSVSGGLTDTQYF. The complete variable domain, with remaining parts taken from reference TRBV9 and TRBJ2-3, reads DSGVTQTPKHLITATGQRVTLRCSPRSGDLSVYWYQQSLDQGLQFLIQYYNGEERAKGNILERFSAQQFPDLHSELNLSSLELGDSALYFCASSVSGGLTDTQYFGPGTRLTVL.

To note about this clone: The CDR3 end is not reached by the read, which stops 3 residues before it; the germline J gene fills it in. The rearrangement links TRBV20-1 to TRBJ2-2; perhaps TRBD1 as D (6 bases). This CDR3 region has 13 residues. Germline V gives CDR1 DFQATT, CDR2 SNEGSKA (reference sequence). The CDR3 is CSARRGGDEKLFF. CDR3 DNA (partial): TGCAGTGCTCGCAGGGGTGGGGATGAAAAG.

CDR3 in amino acids: CSAYRYLSYEQYF. The sequenced part of the CDR3 DNA is TGCAGTGCTTACAGGTACCTTTCCTACGAG. The chain carries TRBV20-1 and TRBJ2-7, with a possible D match to TRBD1 (5 bases). The CDR3 end falls 3 residues outside the read, so it is completed with the germline J gene. V dropped 5 bases and J dropped 1 base, with 12 bases sitting between them. This CDR3 has 13 amino acids. Germline lookup yields CDR1 DFQATT and CDR2 SNEGSKA (reference sequence).

In regard to this clone: The read falls 3 residues short of the CDR3 end, and the missing part is taken from the germline J gene. The J gene is TRBJ2-5, the V gene TRBV20-1; no firm D call. This CDR3 contains 10 residues. Trimming took 6 bases from V and 5 from J, leaving 7 bases between them. Germline CDR1 DFQATT, CDR2 SNEGSKA (reference sequence). CDR3 DNA, as far as it was read: TGCAGTGCCCAACGGGAGACC. It translates to CSAQRET. In full, the CDR3 reads CSAQRETQYF.

About this clone itself: The read ends 3 residues shy of where the CDR3 ends; the end is completed using the germline J gene. The rearrangement joins TRBV7-2 to TRBJ1-2; a possible D gene is TRBD1 (5 bases). Germline CDR1 SGHTA, CDR2 FQGNSA. The CDR3 has 13 amino acids. The CDR3 here is CASSPSTAYDYTF. The DNA read from the CDR3 is TGTGCCAGCAGCCCCTCGACAGCCTACGAC.

For this clone: The same CDR3 is also encoded by other DNA sequences in this sample. This CDR3 reads CAWSPNRGANYGYTF. The part of the CDR3 DNA that was read is TGTGCCTGGAGCCCAAACAGGGGAGCTAACTATGGC. The V call is TRBV30, the J call TRBJ1-2; 7 positions match TRBD1. Read sequence stops 3 residues before the CDR3 end, and the germline J gene provides the missing end. The V gene's germline CDR1 is GTSNPN and CDR2 SVGIG (reference sequence). This CDR3 contains 15 residues. Trimming took 3 bases from V and 0 from J; bases not matched to a gene: 7.

As regards this clone: The read halts 3 residues ahead of the CDR3 end, with the missing end drawn from the germline J gene. J is TRBJ1-1 and V is TRBV6-2 or TRBV6-3, with D tentatively TRBD1 (5 bases). The CDR3 sequence is 16 residues long. The V end lost 3 bases, the J end lost 0 bases, and 14 bases lay between the germline ends. Germline V gene data show CDR1 as MNHEY and CDR2 as SVGEGT. The CDR3 reads CASSYGGIQLNTEAFF. The DNA read from the CDR3 is TGTGCCAGCAGTTATGGGGGGATCCAGTTGAACACTGAA.

To note about this clone: The read comes to an end 3 residues before the CDR3 does, leaving the germline J gene to fill in the end. The chain combines TRBV18 with TRBJ1-6; tentative D call: TRBD1 (5 bases). V lost 4 bases to trimming and J lost 5 bases, with 18 bases between them. Germline assignment: CDR1 KGHSH and CDR2 LQKENI. The CDR3 has 17 amino acids. CDR3 bases read: TGTGCCAGCTCACGTGATTCCAGCAGGGCGAATAATTCACCC. Translating gives CASSRDSSRANNSP. Given in full, the CDR3 is CASSRDSSRANNSPLHF.

As for this clone: The CDR3 extends 3 residues past the end of the read, so its final part is completed from the germline J gene. The V gene is TRBV2, the J gene TRBJ2-3, with 12 bases that match TRBD2. Germline V CDR1 and CDR2: SNHLY, FYNNEI. There are 17 residues in the CDR3. CDR3 in amino acids: CASRARLAGVLQETQYF. CDR3 DNA, as far as it was read: TGTGCCAGCAGAGCTAGACTAGCGGGAGTCCTCCAGGAGACG.

As for this clone: The CDR3 end lies 3 residues beyond the end of the read and is filled in from the germline J gene. The chain combines TRBV20-1 with TRBJ2-5, with 9 bases aligning to TRBD2. The CDR3 has 13 residues. The V gene end was trimmed by 7 bases and the J gene end by 5 bases; junction bases not matched to a gene: 8. Germline V gives CDR1 DFQATT, CDR2 SNEGSKA (reference sequence). CDR3: CSGQAGGRETQYF. The covered CDR3 bases are TGCAGTGGACAAGCGGGAGGTAGGGAGACC.

Worth noting for this clone: The CDR3 extends 3 residues past the end of the read, so its final part is completed from the germline J gene. J is TRBJ2-2 and V is TRBV14; the D is unclear. The CDR3 covers 14 residues. From germline, CDR1 is SGHDN and CDR2 FVKESK. V lost 1 base to trimming and J lost 5 bases, with 8 bases between them. CDR3 in amino acids: CASSQGLATGELFF. The covered CDR3 bases are TGTGCCAGCAGCCAAGGACTTGCTACCGGGGAG.

On this clone: The read terminates 3 residues ahead of where the CDR3 ends, so the germline J gene completes it. The V and J genes are TRBV19 and TRBJ2-2; D is perhaps TRBD1 (5 bases). The CDR3 extends over 14 amino acids. Germline assignment: CDR1 LNHDA and CDR2 SQIVND (reference sequence). CDR3 DNA, as far as it was read: TGTGCCAGTAGTACGGACATCGGCGGTTCACCG. Protein sequence: CASSTDIGGSP. The CDR3 in its entirety is CASSTDIGGSPLFF.